The 8 T cell receptor beta chains in this list originate from one sample, sequenced in a study of a mutant IDH1 vaccine in newly diagnosed glioma. Specified time point: week 11, during vaccination. What each vaccine dose contained was 300 ug of mutant IDH1 20-mer peptide, accompanied by topical imiquimod. For these receptors, no antigen is known. TCRdb's copy holds only in-frame clones and misses some; the assay was immunoSEQ multiplex PCR. The sample contains about 120,000 clones, under 90% of which appear only once. This sample comprised PBMCs, obtained from a glioma patient whose treatment included an IDH1 peptide vaccine. Source of these receptors: a woman in her forties or fifties with glioma.

The chain carries TRBV10-1 and TRBJ2-1, with D unresolved. Trimming took off 9 bases at V and 6 bases at J, with 6 bases between the two ends. Germline assignment: CDR1 WNHNN and CDR2 SYGVQD (reference sequence). The CDR3 is made up of 10 amino acids. The CDR3 DNA sequence: TGCGCCAGACGAACCAATGAGCAGTTCTTC. As protein: CARRTNEQFF.

In its sample, this clone was seen once. V and J are TRBV27 and TRBJ2-5; 10 bases map to TRBD2. TRBJ2-7 explains the end of the DNA better; the J call may be wrong. CDR3 size: 13 residues. Germline V gives CDR1 MNHEY, CDR2 SMNVEV (reference sequence). The CDR3 spells CATRLAGTYEQYF. In DNA form, the CDR3 reads TGTGCCACCCGACTAGCGGGTACCTACGAGCAGTACTTC.

This sequence joins TRBV10-3 and TRBJ2-2; possible D gene TRBD1, 6 bases. Trimming stripped 6 bases from V and 7 bases from J, with 12 bases between. Per the germline V gene, CDR1 is ENHRY and CDR2 is SYGVKD. This CDR3 contains 13 residues. For the CDR3, the DNA is TGTGCCATCAGGGGACACGAAATCGGGGAGCTGTTTTTT. Translated, it gives CAIRGHEIGELFF.

The rearrangement joins TRBV2 to TRBJ2-5; D remains ambiguous. The J call is uncertain, as TRBJ2-7 better fits the DNA end. The CDR3 is made up of 12 amino acids. Germline V gene sequence: CDR1 SNHLY, CDR2 FYNNEI. CDR3 region: CASSEWRYEQYF. The CDR3 DNA follows: TGTGCCAGCAGTGAATGGAGATACGAGCAGTACTTC.

This chain connects TRBV7-6 to TRBJ2-7, with 15 nucleotides matching TRBD2. Unmatched junction bases numbered 17, after V lost 5 bases and J lost 0 bases. Germline V gene lookup returns CDR1 SGHVS and CDR2 FNYEAQ. This CDR3 is built from 21 residues. The CDR3 bases are TGTGCCAGCAGCCCCCGTATAGGACTAGCGGGGGGGAGGGGGCGCTCCTACGAGCAGTACTTC. Its protein product is CASSPRIGLAGGRGRSYEQYF.

The chain recombines TRBV5-6 with TRBJ1-1; D unresolved. Trimming took 1 base from V and 1 from J, leaving 2 bases between them. The CDR3 extends over 12 amino acids. Germline V gene data show CDR1 as SGHDT and CDR2 as YYEEEE. CDR3 DNA sequence: TGTGCCAGCAGCTTGACGAACACTGAAGCTTTCTTT. Protein product: CASSLTNTEAFF.

Note on this clone: The same CDR3 arises from other DNA sequences in this sample as well. This chain joins TRBV28 and TRBJ1-5; perhaps TRBD1 as D (6 bases). Germline V gene data show CDR1 as MDHEN and CDR2 as SYDVKM. The CDR3 runs 14 residues. Trimming stripped 2 bases from V and 2 bases from J, with 7 bases between. CDR3 coding DNA: TGTGCCAGCAGTTTAGGGGGCGGCAATCAGCCCCAGCATTTT. It specifies CASSLGGGNQPQHF.

V is TRBV7-9 and J is TRBJ2-7; 7 nucleotides agree with TRBD1. The CDR3 is 13 amino acids. Germline assignment: CDR1 SEHNR and CDR2 FQNEAQ (reference sequence). The J segment lost 3 bases and the V segment lost 3 bases, leaving 2 bases of the junction unmatched. The CDR3: CASSLGQLYEQYF. The CDR3 DNA is TGTGCCAGCAGCTTGGGACAGCTCTACGAGCAGTACTTC.